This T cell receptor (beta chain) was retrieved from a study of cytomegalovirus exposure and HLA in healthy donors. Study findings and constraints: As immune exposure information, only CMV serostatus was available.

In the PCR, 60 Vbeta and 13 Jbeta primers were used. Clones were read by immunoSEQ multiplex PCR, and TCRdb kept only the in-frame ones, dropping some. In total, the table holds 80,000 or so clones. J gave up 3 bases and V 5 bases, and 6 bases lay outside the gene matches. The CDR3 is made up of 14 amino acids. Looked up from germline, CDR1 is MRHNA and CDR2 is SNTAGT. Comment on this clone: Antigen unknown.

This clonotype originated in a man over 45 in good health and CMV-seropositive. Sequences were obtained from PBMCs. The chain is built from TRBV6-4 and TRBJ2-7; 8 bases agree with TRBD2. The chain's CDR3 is CASSKGLGSYEQYF. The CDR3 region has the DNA TGTGCCAGCAGTAAGGGACTAGGAAGCTACGAGCAGTACTTC.